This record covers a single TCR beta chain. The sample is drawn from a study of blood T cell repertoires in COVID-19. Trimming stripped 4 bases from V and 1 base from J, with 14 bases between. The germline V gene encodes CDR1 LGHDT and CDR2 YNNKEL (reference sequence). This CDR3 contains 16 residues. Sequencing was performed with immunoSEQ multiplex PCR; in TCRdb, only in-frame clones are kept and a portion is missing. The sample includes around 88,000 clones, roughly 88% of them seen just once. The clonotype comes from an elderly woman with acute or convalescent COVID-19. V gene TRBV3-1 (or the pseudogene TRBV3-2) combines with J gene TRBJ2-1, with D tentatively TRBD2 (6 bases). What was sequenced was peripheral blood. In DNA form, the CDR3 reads TGTGCCAGCAGCCCCTTGGGGGGAGCTTCCTACAATGAGCAGTTCTTC. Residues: CASSPLGGASYNEQFF.